This TCR beta chain was found in a study of T cells in Graves' hyperthyroidism and ophthalmopathy. Study background: Pretreatment peripheral blood was obtained at initial diagnosis.

J was trimmed by 1 base and V by 5 bases; bases with no gene match: 10. The length of the CDR3 is 16 residues. Germline V gives CDR1 LNHDA, CDR2 SQIVND (reference sequence). Amplification of TCR beta CDR3 regions was performed using RNA transcripts as template. HTBI primers were employed in a first-round RT-PCR of the TCR CDR3. TCRdb independently ran MiXCR on the multiplex PCR reads; one entry per CDR3 protein. The sample carries some 570,000 distinct CDR3 sequences, roughly 15% recorded once. With duration under 3 months, ophthalmopathy was active: Clinical Activity Score at least 3, NOSPECS at least 4. Diagnoses rested on clinical symptoms, serum thyroxine and TRAb, thyroid ultrasound and orbital computed tomography. Fresh 10 ml peripheral blood yielded PBMCs.

Sequenced: blood. This chain connects TRBV19 to TRBJ1-2, with 7 bases aligning to TRBD1. The sequence came from a woman under 30 with Graves' ophthalmopathy. CDR3 DNA: TGTGCCAGTAGTCCTCGCCCAGGACAGGATAACTATGGCTACACCTTC. It is translated as CASSPRPGQDNYGYTF.